Listed here is a single T cell receptor (beta chain). After removal of 1 base from V and 4 bases from J, the junction contained 6 bases not matched to a gene. CDR3 length: 15 amino acids. Germline assignment: CDR1 MGHRA and CDR2 YSYEKL. This specimen comes from a study of cytomegalovirus exposure and HLA in healthy donors. Primers included in the PCR were 60 Vbeta and 13 Jbeta primers. The repertoire was sequenced with immunoSEQ multiplex PCR; TCRdb's copy has only in-frame clones and lacks some. The table includes about 150,000 clones, 82% detected once. The chain couples TRBV4-1 to TRBJ2-7; 8 nucleotides line up with TRBD2. Sequencing was done on a sample of PBMCs. This clonotype originated in a woman between 50 and 59 years old in good health and CMV-seropositive. Written as DNA, the CDR3 is TGCGCCAGCAGCCAAGTTCGGGGGGGCGGGTACGAGCAGTACTTC. This encodes CASSQVRGGGYEQYF.